This T cell receptor (beta chain) stems from a study of blood T cell repertoires in COVID-19. Across the study: COVID-19 samples from acute and convalescent phases originated in the United States, Italy and Spain. Sources were T cells, B-cell-depleted T cells, or PBMCs; the material itself was cDNA or gDNA.

Authors' data handling: The authors estimated nucleated cell counts from reference gene primer amplification. Generated by immunoSEQ multiplex PCR, the TCRdb table keeps only in-frame clones and is missing some. V, J and clone size are those of that table, while D and trimming were read from the DNA. Of 150,000 to 200,000 clones listed, approximately 74% are singletons. V shed 9 bases, J shed 8 bases, and the junction held 9 bases outside the gene matches. The CDR3 has 14 amino acids. CDR1 SNHLY and CDR2 FYNNEI come from the germline V gene. Sample: peripheral blood. This receptor was taken from a woman aged 80 or over with acute or convalescent COVID-19. The V call is TRBV2, the J call TRBJ1-6; 8 positions agree with TRBD1. The CDR3 coding sequence is TGTGCCAGGAGACAGGGGCAGGGTGATTCACCCCTCCACTTT. It encodes CARRQGQGDSPLHF.